Below, 10 T cell receptor beta chains from the same sample are listed, as sequenced in a study of cytotoxic CD8 clonotypes in ibrutinib-treated CLL. Profiling relied on immunoSEQ multiplex PCR, and the TCRdb table lists in-frame clones only, not all of them. This table holds 250,000 or so clones, 60% to 75% found once. Here the sequenced sample was PBMCs, taken after 24 months of ibrutinib treatment. The receptors were sampled from a human donor with chronic lymphocytic leukemia.

The chain carries TRBV28 and TRBJ1-2; D is ambiguous. Germline V gene lookup returns CDR1 MDHEN and CDR2 SYDVKM. The V gene lost 2 bases and the J gene lost 4 bases, with 8 bases spanning the gap. This CDR3 comprises 13 residues. CDR3 sequence: CASSLNQLYGYTF. CDR3 nucleotides: TGTGCCAGCAGTTTAAATCAACTCTATGGCTACACCTTC.

This chain links TRBV14 with TRBJ2-5; D is uncertain. Germline-derived CDR1 and CDR2 are SGHDN and FVKESK. The CDR3 has 16 residues. Trimming removed 0 bases from V and 6 bases from J, with 17 bases in between. The CDR3 region has the DNA TGTGCCAGCAGCCAAGAAAATAAGGGTCCTGAAAAGACCCAGTACTTC. Translating it yields CASSQENKGPEKTQYF.

V usage is TRBV30 and J usage is TRBJ1-5; D gene ambiguous. The CDR3 has 15 amino acids. In germline, CDR1 is GTSNPN, CDR2 SVGIG (reference sequence). The V end was cut by 5 bases, the J end by 1 base, with 15 bases between. The CDR3 sequence is CAWGEGASSNQPQHF. The DNA for the CDR3 is TGTGCCTGGGGGGAGGGAGCCAGCAGCAATCAGCCCCAGCATTTT.

This chain links TRBV15 with TRBJ1-5; 8 bases match TRBD1. This CDR3 is built from 17 residues. Germline V gene data show CDR1 as LNHNV and CDR2 as YYDKDF (reference sequence). The V segment lost 0 bases and the J segment 4 bases; nucleotides outside the gene matches: 8. The DNA of the CDR3 is TGTGCCACCAGCAGAGATTTGATTAGACAGGGGAATCAGCCCCAGCATTTT. It specifies CATSRDLIRQGNQPQHF.

This clone came up a few times. The chain employs TRBV7-2 and TRBJ1-2; D not certain. Germline CDR1 reads SGHTA; CDR2 reads FQGNSA. The CDR3 length is 16 residues. Deletions cut 3 bases from V and 4 bases from J, with 18 bases between. The CDR3 sequence is CASSLSTDLFSYGYTF. CDR3 coding DNA: TGTGCCAGCAGCTTGTCTACGGACCTCTTTTCCTATGGCTACACCTTC.

CDR3 residues: CATRGDEQFF. The DNA for the CDR3 is TGTGCCACCCGGGGGGATGAGCAGTTCTTC. The V gene is TRBV2, the J gene TRBJ2-1; 7 bases map to TRBD2. CDR1 is SNHLY, CDR2 FYNNEI, per germline. CDR3 size: 10 residues. J gave up 8 bases and V 10 bases, and 2 bases lay outside the gene matches.

This clone was detected a few times. V usage is TRBV7-8 and J usage is TRBJ2-7; no clear D gene. The CDR3 has 13 amino acids. In germline, CDR1 is SGHVS, CDR2 FQNEAQ. V was clipped by 1 base and J by 3 bases, with 7 bases between them. CDR3 coding DNA: TGTGCCAGCAGCTTAGTGCTAGACTACGAGCAGTACTTC. Amino acids: CASSLVLDYEQYF.

The chain couples TRBV10-3 to TRBJ2-3; D remains ambiguous. V lost 11 bases to trimming and J lost 1 base, with 10 bases between them. Germline-derived CDR1 and CDR2 are ENHRY and SYGVKD. The CDR3 is 12 amino acids. CDR3 region: CAAGGGTDTQYF. For the CDR3, the DNA is TGTGCCGCTGGTGGGGGCACAGATACGCAGTATTTT.

This chain connects TRBV6-1 to TRBJ2-1; TRBD2 matches 16 bases. CDR1 MNHNS and CDR2 SASEGT come from the germline V gene. The CDR3 is made up of 13 amino acids. V lost 8 bases and J lost 8; bases outside the gene matches: 0. The CDR3 is CASGTSGRDEQFF. In nucleotides, the CDR3 is TGTGCCAGCGGGACTAGCGGGAGGGATGAGCAGTTCTTC.

V gene TRBV7-2 combines with J gene TRBJ2-7; 12 positions agree with TRBD1. J was trimmed by 3 bases and V by 5 bases; bases with no gene match: 5. The germline CDR1 and CDR2 sequences are SGHTA and FQGNSA. CDR3 length equals 15 residues. The CDR3 nucleotides are TGTGCCAGCAGCCCAGGGACAGGGGGCATCTACGAGCAGTACTTC. It is translated as CASSPGTGGIYEQYF.